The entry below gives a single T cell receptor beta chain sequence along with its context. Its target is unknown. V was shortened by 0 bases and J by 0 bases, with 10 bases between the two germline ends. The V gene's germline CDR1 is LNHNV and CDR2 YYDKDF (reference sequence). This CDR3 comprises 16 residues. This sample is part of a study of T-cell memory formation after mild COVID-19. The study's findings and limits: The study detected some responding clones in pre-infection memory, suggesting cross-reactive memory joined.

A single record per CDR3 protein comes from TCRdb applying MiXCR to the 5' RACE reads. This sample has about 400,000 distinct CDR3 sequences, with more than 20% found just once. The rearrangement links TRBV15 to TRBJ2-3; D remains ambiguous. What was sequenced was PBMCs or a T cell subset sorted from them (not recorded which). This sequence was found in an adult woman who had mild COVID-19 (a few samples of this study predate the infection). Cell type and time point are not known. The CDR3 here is CATSRDYGASTDTQYF. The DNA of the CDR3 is TGTGCCACCAGCAGAGATTACGGAGCTAGCACAGATACGCAGTATTTT.